What follows describes a single T cell receptor beta chain. The junction departs from germline at one end; a sequencing error may be responsible. This entry is derived from a study of T cells in Graves' hyperthyroidism and ophthalmopathy. CDR3 length: 13 amino acids. The germline gives CDR1 SQVTM, CDR2 ANQGSEA. RNA transcripts served as the template for amplifying TCR beta CDR3 regions. First-round RT-PCR targeting the TCR CDR3 was performed with the HTBI primer set. TCRdb independently ran MiXCR on the multiplex PCR reads; one entry per CDR3 protein. The profile shows around 600,000 distinct CDR3 sequences, roughly 15% of them singletons.

This chain connects TRBV29-1 to TRBJ2-1; 7 bases line up with TRBD2. This receptor was obtained from a woman aged 45-65 years with Graves' ophthalmopathy. The specimen sequenced was blood. In DNA, the CDR3 is TGCAGCGTTGAGTTGAGGGACTACAATGGGCAGTTCTTC. As protein: CSVELRDYNGQFF.